Following are 8 T cell receptor beta chains from one sample sequenced in a study of cytomegalovirus exposure and HLA in healthy donors. PCR was performed using 60 Vbeta and 13 Jbeta primers. The repertoire was sequenced with immunoSEQ multiplex PCR; TCRdb's copy has only in-frame clones and lacks some. In the table there are about 190,000 clones, 60% to 80% of which are singletons. Sequencing was carried out using PBMCs. Receptors originate from a woman between 25 and 40 years old in good health and CMV-seropositive.

There are a few counts of this clone. The chain uses TRBV6-6 and TRBJ1-1; D is undetermined. V was clipped by 2 bases and J by 3 bases, with 7 bases between them. The germline CDR1 and CDR2 sequences are MNHNY and SVGAGI (reference sequence). This CDR3 is built from 13 residues. In DNA form, the CDR3 reads TGTGCCAGCAGTTACGAGGCGCACACTGAAGCTTTCTTT. Protein sequence: CASSYEAHTEAFF.

This clone appeared a few times. The chain joins TRBV29-1 to TRBJ2-1, with TRBD2 matching 8 bases. The V gene's germline CDR1 is SQVTM and CDR2 ANQGSEA. J was trimmed by 7 bases and V by 5 bases; bases with no gene match: 10. The length of the CDR3 is 14 residues. This CDR3 reads CSVRGGERWNEQFF. The CDR3 nucleotides read TGCAGCGTTCGGGGGGGGGAAAGGTGGAATGAGCAGTTCTTC.

The genes are TRBV6-6 and TRBJ2-7; 13 positions match TRBD2. Germline V gene sequence: CDR1 MNHNY, CDR2 SVGAGI (reference sequence). This CDR3 contains 15 residues. The J segment lost 3 bases and the V segment lost 6 bases, leaving 5 bases of the junction unmatched. The CDR3 is CASSRGLAGHYEQYF. In DNA, the CDR3 is TGTGCCAGCAGCCGGGGACTAGCGGGGCACTACGAGCAGTACTTC.

The gene calls are TRBV18 and TRBJ2-7; 7 nucleotides match TRBD2. There are 13 residues in the CDR3. CDR1 and CDR2 (germline): KGHSH, LQKENI. After removal of 3 bases from V and 5 bases from J, the junction contained 4 bases not matched to a gene. The CDR3 sequence is CASSPSGVHEQYF. CDR3 DNA sequence: TGTGCCAGCTCACCCAGCGGGGTGCACGAGCAGTACTTC.

V and J are TRBV6-1 and TRBJ2-7; no clear D gene. Trimming cost V 6 bases and J 3 bases, with 9 bases left between them. Germline assignment: CDR1 MNHNS and CDR2 SASEGT. The length of the CDR3 is 12 residues. CDR3 in amino acids: CASRAVRYEQYF. CDR3 coding DNA: TGTGCCAGCAGGGCCGTCCGCTACGAGCAGTACTTC.

The chain links TRBV28 to TRBJ2-1, with D possibly being TRBD2 (5 bases). V lost 6 bases and J lost 6, with 9 bases in between. The CDR3 is 12 residues long. CDR1 and CDR2 (germline): MDHEN, SYDVKM. The CDR3 protein is CASSPGGNEQFF. Here the CDR3 DNA reads TGTGCCAGCAGCCCCGGAGGCAATGAGCAGTTCTTC.

The chain couples TRBV2 to TRBJ2-1, with D maybe TRBD1 (6 bases). Deletions cut 7 bases from V and 9 bases from J, with 16 bases between. From germline, CDR1 is SNHLY and CDR2 FYNNEI. The CDR3 loop spans 13 amino acids. CDR3 nucleotides: TGTGCCAGCAACTCGAACAGGGTCGCTGAGCAGTTCTTC. It is translated as CASNSNRVAEQFF.

The V gene is TRBV7-2, the J gene TRBJ2-7, with 10 bases identical to TRBD2. This CDR3 is 15 amino acids long. Trimming took 1 base from V and 1 from J; bases not matched to a gene: 1. Germline V gives CDR1 SGHTA, CDR2 FQGNSA. CDR3 DNA: TGTGCCAGCAGCTTAGAACTAGCGGGGTCCTACGAGCAGTACTTC. It yields the protein CASSLELAGSYEQYF.